The T cell receptor beta chain under discussion was sequenced for a study of blood T cell repertoires in COVID-19. Only a few counts were recorded for this clone. Data came from immunoSEQ multiplex PCR; TCRdb stores just in-frame clones and leaves some out. The table shows approximately 500,000 clones, with over 75% occurring only once. This CDR3 is 15 amino acids long. The trim removed 2 bases at V and 10 bases at J, leaving 5 bases unmatched. In germline, CDR1 is MDHEN, CDR2 SYDVKM. The source of this sequence is a human donor in a cohort sampled during active COVID-19. The sample comprised peripheral blood. V is TRBV28 and J is TRBJ1-6; 10 bases line up with TRBD1. CDR3 coding DNA: TGTGCCAGCAGTTTAGTTGGGACAGGGGTCTCACCCCTCCACTTT. Protein sequence: CASSLVGTGVSPLHF.